This TCR delta chain was identified in a study of Vδ1+ human thymocytes. For this clone: What it recognizes is unknown.

General study findings and limits: Thymic TRG and TRD repertoires appeared highly polyclonal. Unlike peripheral blood Vdelta1+ controls, thymic delta-chain sequences included approximately 20% Vdelta2 and few Vdelta3. Bulk repertoire data may be misinterpreted because of unexpected Vdelta2 sequences.

Sequences come from RNA converted to cDNA by reverse transcription. The CDR3 regions were amplified by multiplex PCR from V-gene primers to a constant-region primer. TCRdb made new clone calls on the multiplex PCR reads using CATT. Among about 50,000 delta-chain clones listed, roughly 15% were seen once. From germline, CDR1 is TSWWSYY and CDR2 QGS. V was trimmed by 0 bases and J by 1 base, leaving 18 bases between them. The CDR3 totals 18 residues. Alphabeta T cells were depleted, then CD3+ Vdelta1+ Vdelta2- thymocytes were FACS-sorted. Between 98% and 99.6% of sorted thymocytes were Vdelta1+. The chain carries TRDV1 and TRDJ1, with D possibly TRDD3 on 6 matching bases. Sequencing input: Vdelta1+ gamma-delta thymocytes from the thymus. Subset: FACS-sorted CD3+ TCRalphabeta- TCRVdelta1+ TCRVdelta2- thymocytes. This TCR was recovered from a girl under three years old who had congenital heart surgery. The CDR3 loop is CALGELRLWRIPTDKLIF. The CDR3 DNA reads TGTGCTCTTGGGGAACTGCGGCTATGGAGGATACCCACCGATAAACTCATCTTT.